This T cell receptor (beta chain) is drawn from a study of T cells in Graves' hyperthyroidism and ophthalmopathy. Study as a whole: Peripheral blood sampling occurred at initial diagnosis, before any treatment.

In regard to this clonotype: The antigen is not known.

The CDR3 regions of TCR beta were amplified from RNA transcripts. Using the HTBI primer set, a first-round RT-PCR was run on the TCR CDR3. TCRdb reprocessed the multiplex PCR reads with MiXCR, giving one entry per CDR3 protein. The sample lists 300,000 to 350,000 distinct CDR3 sequences, roughly 13% occurring once. The length of the CDR3 is 15 residues. V lost 4 bases, J lost 7 bases, and 19 bases lay in between. CDR1 is LGHNA, CDR2 YSLEER, per germline. Findings and limits, study-wide: Ophthalmopathy could be told apart from stable hyperthyroidism with a 13 V-J model. Most expanded thyroid clonotypes above 0.001 recurred in blood.

Fresh peripheral blood, 8 to 10 ml, was the source of the PBMCs. The receptor was isolated from a woman in her twenties or thirties with Graves' hyperthyroidism. The chain has TRBV4-3 and TRBJ1-2, with D possibly being TRBD1 (5 bases). The sample comprised blood. The CDR3 nucleotides read TGCGCCAGCAGCCCCCCCGGCCGGGACGGTGGTGGCTACACCTTC. Translation gives CASSPPGRDGGGYTF.